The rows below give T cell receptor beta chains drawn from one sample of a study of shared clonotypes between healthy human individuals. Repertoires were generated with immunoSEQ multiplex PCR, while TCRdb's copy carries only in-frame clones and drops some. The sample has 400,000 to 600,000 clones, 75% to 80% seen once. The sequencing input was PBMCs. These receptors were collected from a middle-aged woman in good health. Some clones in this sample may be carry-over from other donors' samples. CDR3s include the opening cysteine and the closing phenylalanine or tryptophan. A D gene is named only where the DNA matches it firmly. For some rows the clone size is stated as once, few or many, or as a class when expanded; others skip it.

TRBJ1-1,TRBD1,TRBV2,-,TGTGCCAGCAGTTCAGAGACAGGGGAGTACAGGGGCACTGAAGCTTTCTTT,CASSSETGEYRGTEAFF
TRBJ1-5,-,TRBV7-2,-,TGTGCCAGCAGCTTAAGAAGGACAGACCATCAGCCCCAGCATTTT,CASSLRRTDHQPQHF
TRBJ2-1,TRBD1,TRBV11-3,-,TGTGCCAGCAGCTTAGAGGGGACAGGGAGTTGGAATGAGCAGTTCTTC,CASSLEGTGSWNEQFF
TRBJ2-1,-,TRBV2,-,TGTGCCAGCAATGTAGCGTTCTACAATGAGCAGTTCTTC,CASNVAFYNEQFF
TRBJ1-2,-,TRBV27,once,TGTGCCAGCAGTTTAGCAGCTAACTATGGCTACACCTTC,CASSLAANYGYTF
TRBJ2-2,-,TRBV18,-,TGTGCCAGCTCCCCCATGAGGGGGACCGGGGAGCTGTTTTTT,CASSPMRGTGELFF
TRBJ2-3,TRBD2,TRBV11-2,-,TGTGCCAGCAGCGGGGGACTAGCGGGTGGCTACACAGATACGCAGTATTTT,CASSGGLAGGYTDTQYF
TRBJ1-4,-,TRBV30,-,TGTGCCTGGAGTTCGGGGGTTAGTGCAACTAATGAAAAACTGTTTTTT,CAWSSGVSATNEKLFF
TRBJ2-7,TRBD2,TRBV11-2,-,TGTGCCAGCAGCTTAGGGGGACTAGGGGACGAGCAGTACTTC,CASSLGGLGDEQYF
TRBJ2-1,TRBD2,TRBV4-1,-,TGCGCCAGCAGCCAAGATCGAGGGCTAGCGGGAAGGCCCTACAATGAGCAGTTCTTC,CASSQDRGLAGRPYNEQFF
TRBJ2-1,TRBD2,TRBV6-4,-,TGTGCCAGCAGTGAGGGGCTAGCGGACTCCTACAATGAGCAGTTCTTC,CASSEGLADSYNEQFF
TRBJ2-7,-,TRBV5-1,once,TGCGCCAGCAGCTTCGACGGCTACGAGCAGTACTTC,CASSFDGYEQYF
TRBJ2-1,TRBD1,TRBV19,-,TGTGCCAGTAGTATATGGGGACAGAGCTCCTACAATGAGCAGTTCTTC,CASSIWGQSSYNEQFF
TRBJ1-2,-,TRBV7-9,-,TGTGCCAGCAGCTTAGAGGGGCCTAGGTGGCCGGTCGGTAATGGCTACACCTTC,CASSLEGPRWPVGNGYTF
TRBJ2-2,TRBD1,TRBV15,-,TGTGCCACCAGCAGAGATCGGTCAGGGGGCACCGGGGAGCTGTTTTTT,CATSRDRSGGTGELFF
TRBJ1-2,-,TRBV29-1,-,TGCAGCGTTGAATTACTGATTGGTATGCGCTACACCTTC,CSVELLIGMRYTF
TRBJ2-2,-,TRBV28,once,TGTGCCAGCATCCCTGGAGGGCGACTGAACACCGGGGAGCTGTTTTTT,CASIPGGRLNTGELFF
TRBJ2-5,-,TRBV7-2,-,TGTGCCAGCAGCTTAGAAGGCGCCGTTGCAAAGACCCAGTACTTC,CASSLEGAVAKTQYF
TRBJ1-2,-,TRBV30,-,TGTGCCTGGAGTGTACTCAGGGAGGGCTCCCTCTATGGCTACACCTTC,CAWSVLREGSLYGYTF
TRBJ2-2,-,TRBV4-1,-,TGCGCCAGCAGCCAAGATCTTCAGCCGGGGACCGGGGAGCTGTTTTTT,CASSQDLQPGTGELFF
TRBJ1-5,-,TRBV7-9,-,TGTGCCAGCAGCTTAGGTGGCGGAAATAGCAATCAGCCCCAGCATTTT,CASSLGGGNSNQPQHF
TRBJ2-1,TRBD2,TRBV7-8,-,TGTGCCAGCAGCGGAAGGACTAGCGGCCGCTCCTACAATGAGCAGTTCTTC,CASSGRTSGRSYNEQFF
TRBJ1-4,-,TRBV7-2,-,TGTGCCAGCAGCTTAGGGGTGGGGGGAAATGAAAAACTGTTTTTT,CASSLGVGGNEKLFF
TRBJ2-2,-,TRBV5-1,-,TGCGCCAGCAGCTTGGCGGCCACCCGCACCGGGGAGCTGTTTTTT,CASSLAATRTGELFF
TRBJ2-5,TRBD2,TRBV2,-,TGTGCCAGCAGTGAATTGGCTAGCGGAACTCAGCAGTACTTC,CASSELASGTQQYF
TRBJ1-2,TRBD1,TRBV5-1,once,TGCGCCAGCAGCGGCGAGACAGGGGGCTTCTATGGCTACACCTTC,CASSGETGGFYGYTF
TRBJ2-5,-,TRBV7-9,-,TGTGCCAGCAACACGGGAGCCCAAGAGACCCAGTACTTC,CASNTGAQETQYF
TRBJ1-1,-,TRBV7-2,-,TGTGCCAGCAGCTTAGGAGCGCGACAGACGAACACTGAAGCTTTCTTT,CASSLGARQTNTEAFF
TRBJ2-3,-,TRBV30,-,TGTGCCTGGAGTGTAGGGGTAAACGGGCACACAGATACGCAGTATTTT,CAWSVGVNGHTDTQYF
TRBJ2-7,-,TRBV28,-,TGTGCCAGCAGTTTACCAAACACCCCCTACGAGCAGTACTTC,CASSLPNTPYEQYF
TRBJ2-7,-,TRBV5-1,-,TGCGCCAGCGTTCCCTCCTACGAGCAGTACTTC,CASVPSYEQYF
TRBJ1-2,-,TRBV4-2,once,TGTGCCAGCAGCCAAGATTTAGGCGGGCCAGACGCGAGCCACTATGGCTACACCTTC,CASSQDLGGPDASHYGYTF
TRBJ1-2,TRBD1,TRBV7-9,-,TGTGCCAGCAGCTCCAGACAGGGCGACTATGGCTACACCTTC,CASSSRQGDYGYTF
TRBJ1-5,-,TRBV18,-,TGTGCCAGCTCACCACCCGACCTTTTGGGTCAGCCCCAGCATTTT,CASSPPDLLGQPQHF
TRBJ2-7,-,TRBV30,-,TGTGCCTGGAGTAATGGTTACGAGCAGTACTTC,CAWSNGYEQYF
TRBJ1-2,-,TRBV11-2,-,TGTGCCAGCAGTAAGACACTAGGCTACACCTTC,CASSKTLGYTF
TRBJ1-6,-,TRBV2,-,TGTGCCATATCGTCCTCCGGCAGCTATAATTCACCCCTCCACTTT,CAISSSGSYNSPLHF
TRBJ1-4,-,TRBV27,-,TGTGCCAGCAGGAGAAGGGGCCCCTCTAATGAAAAACTGTTTTTT,CASRRRGPSNEKLFF
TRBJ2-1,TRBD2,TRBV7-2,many,TGTGCCAGCAGCTTAGCGTGGAGCGGGAGATCCTACAATGAGCAGTTCTTC,CASSLAWSGRSYNEQFF
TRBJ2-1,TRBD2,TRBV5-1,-,TGCGCCAGCAGCGCAAGGGGGGTCACTAGCGGGAGCTATGAGCAGTTCTTC,CASSARGVTSGSYEQFF
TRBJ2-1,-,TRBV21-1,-,TGTGCCAGCAGCAAGGAGACGGGCTCCTACAATGAGCAGTTCTTC,CASSKETGSYNEQFF
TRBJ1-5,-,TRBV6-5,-,TGTGCCAGCAGTTACACAGGAGATAGCAATCAGCCCCAGCATTTT,CASSYTGDSNQPQHF
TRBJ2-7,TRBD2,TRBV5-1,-,TGCGCCAGCAGCGCGGCGGGAGGAGACTACGAGCAGTACTTC,CASSAAGGDYEQYF
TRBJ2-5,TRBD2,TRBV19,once,TGTGCCAGTAGTCTAGCGGGAGAATGGCAGACCCAGTACTTC,CASSLAGEWQTQYF
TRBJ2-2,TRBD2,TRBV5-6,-,TGTGCCAGCAGCTTGGCCGGGACTATTCTGGATACCGGGGAGCTGTTTTTT,CASSLAGTILDTGELFF
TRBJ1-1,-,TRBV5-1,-,TGCGCCAGCAGCTCTAGTACTCAGGGGATAACTGAAGCTTTCTTT,CASSSSTQGITEAFF
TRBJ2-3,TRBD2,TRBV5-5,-,TGTGCCAGCAGCTTCCTAGCGGGCACAGATACGCAGTATTTT,CASSFLAGTDTQYF
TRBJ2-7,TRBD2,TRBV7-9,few,TGTGCCAGCAGTTACACGGGAGGGCCGTTCGACGAGCAGTACTTC,CASSYTGGPFDEQYF
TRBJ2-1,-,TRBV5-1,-,TGCGCCAGCAGCTTGGAGGGGGGATTTAGTGAGCAGTTCTTC,CASSLEGGFSEQFF
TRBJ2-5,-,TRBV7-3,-,TGTGCCAGCAGCCCCGCCTCAACCGAGACCCAGTACTTC,CASSPASTETQYF
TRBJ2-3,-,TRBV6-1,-,TGTGCCAGCAGTGAAGGGGGGAGGGGGTCAGATACGCAGTATTTT,CASSEGGRGSDTQYF
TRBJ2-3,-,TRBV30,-,TGTGCCTGGGGACGGCTCACAGATACGCAGTATTTT,CAWGRLTDTQYF
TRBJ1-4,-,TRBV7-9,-,TGTGCCAGCAGCTTATCTGGGGGGCGAGGAACTAATGAAAAACTGTTTTTT,CASSLSGGRGTNEKLFF
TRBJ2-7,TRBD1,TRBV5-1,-,TGCGCCAGCAGCTTGGGCCAGGGGGCGCGAGAGCAGTACTTC,CASSLGQGAREQYF
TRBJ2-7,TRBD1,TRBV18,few,TGTGCCAGCTCACCAAGTGGGACAGCAGTATACGAGCAGTACTTC,CASSPSGTAVYEQYF
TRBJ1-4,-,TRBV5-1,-,TGCGCCAGCAGCTTGGCACAGGGACTCGGTGAAAAACTGTTTTTT,CASSLAQGLGEKLFF
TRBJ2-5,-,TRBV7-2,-,TGTGCCAGCAGCCCCAGGCAACGTGGAGAGACCCAGTACTTC,CASSPRQRGETQYF
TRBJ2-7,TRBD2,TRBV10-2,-,TGCGCCAGCAGAGGGACTAGCGGGTCCTACGAGCAGTACTTC,CASRGTSGSYEQYF
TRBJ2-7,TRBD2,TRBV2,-,TGTGCCAGCGGGGGACTAGCGGGAGATGAGCAGTACTTC,CASGGLAGDEQYF
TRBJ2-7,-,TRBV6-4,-,TGTGCCAGCAGTGAGGGGCAGGGTGGATCCTACGAGCAGTACTTC,CASSEGQGGSYEQYF